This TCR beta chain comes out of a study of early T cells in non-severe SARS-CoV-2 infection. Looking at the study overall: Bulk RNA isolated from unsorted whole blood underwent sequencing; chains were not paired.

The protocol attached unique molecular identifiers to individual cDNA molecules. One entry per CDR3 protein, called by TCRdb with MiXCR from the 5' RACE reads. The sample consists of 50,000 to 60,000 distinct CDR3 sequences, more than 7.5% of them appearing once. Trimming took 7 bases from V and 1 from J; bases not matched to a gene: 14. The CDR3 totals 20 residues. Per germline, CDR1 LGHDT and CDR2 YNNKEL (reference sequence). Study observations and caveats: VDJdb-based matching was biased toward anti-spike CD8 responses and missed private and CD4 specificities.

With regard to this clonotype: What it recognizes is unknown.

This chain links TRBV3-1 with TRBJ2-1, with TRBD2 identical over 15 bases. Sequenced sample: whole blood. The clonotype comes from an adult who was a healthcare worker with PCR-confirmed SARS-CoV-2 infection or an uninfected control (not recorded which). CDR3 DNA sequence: TGTGCCAGCACTACCAAAAGGGGACTAGCGGGAGGTACGTCCTACAATGAGCAGTTCTTC. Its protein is CASTTKRGLAGGTSYNEQFF.